This T cell receptor beta chain is drawn from a study of blood T cell repertoires in COVID-19. Looking at the study overall: The United States, Italy and Spain provided the acute and convalescent COVID-19 samples. T cells, B-cell-depleted T cells, or PBMCs provided the cDNA or gDNA that served as material.

The V and J ends lost 1 base and 6 bases respectively, with 7 bases between them. This CDR3 comprises 13 residues. Per the germline V gene, CDR1 is SEHNR and CDR2 is FQNEAQ (reference sequence). Sequenced by immunoSEQ multiplex PCR; TCRdb stores in-frame clones only, minus some. The table has about 50,000 clones, around 86% seen once. This sequence originates from a man aged 45-65 years with active COVID-19. The chain links TRBV7-9 to TRBJ2-1; a weak D match, TRBD1 (6 bases). Material for sequencing was peripheral blood. CDR3 in amino acids: CASSLEDSNEQFF. The CDR3 region has the DNA TGTGCCAGCAGCTTAGAGGACAGCAATGAGCAGTTCTTC.